The present T cell receptor (beta chain) was sequenced within a study of PD-1 blockade in classical Hodgkin lymphoma. Findings of the study overall: Repertoire differences lack defined causes, possibly disease activity or prior therapy. Reports described newly diagnosed patients as having lower baseline TCR diversity than healthy donors.

This clone appeared a few times. The antigen remains undetermined. Time point meaning: newly diagnosed, previously untreated cHL patient sample. The authors used newly diagnosed, untreated classical Hodgkin lymphoma PBMCs as comparison. Clones were read by immunoSEQ multiplex PCR, and TCRdb kept only the in-frame ones, dropping some. The profile shows 15,000 to 20,000 clones, around 90% of them singletons. The TCR sequence derives from a human donor with classical Hodgkin lymphoma. Sequencing was performed on peripheral blood mononuclear cells (PBMCs).

In nucleotides, the CDR3 is TGTGCCATCAGGGGACTAGGGAGCACAGATACGCAGTATTTT. It translates to CAIRGLGSTDTQYF. The chain joins TRBV10-3 to TRBJ2-3, with 8 bases identical to TRBD2. Germline V gene data show CDR1 as ENHRY and CDR2 as SYGVKD. This CDR3 has 14 residues. Losses at the gene ends were 6 bases for V and 0 bases for J; bases not matched to a gene: 2.